This T cell receptor beta chain came from a study of T cell responses to AZD1222 COVID-19 vaccine (dated by TCRdb to the early 2020s). Describing the broader study: TCR sequencing was performed for 230 to 250 trial participants, of whom around 210 were given two doses of AZD1222 and some 25 were given two doses of MenACWY control vaccine. Trial participants were enrolled by age into 18-55, 56-69 and 70-plus year subgroups, with about 150, 27 and 61 TCR-sequenced participants respectively.

The CDR3 regions of human TCRbeta chains were subjected to immunosequencing. The published analysis was carried out like this. Repertoire TCRs were checked for matches against a reference library of SARS-CoV-2-specific TCRs that had been generated using the MIRA antigen-specificity platform. Breadth was defined as the fraction of unique TCRs that were SARS-CoV-2-associated. Depth was defined as the fraction of total T cells that were SARS-CoV-2-associated. Each spike-specific TCR was assigned to its reactive spike region and to a CD4 or CD8 class using the MIRA data. Log10-transformed breadth and depth values were compared by one-way ANOVA with Sidak's multiple comparisons tests. The immuneACCESS repertoire file appears here via TCRdb, limited to in-frame rearrangements. These files lack a portion of the clones; in checked studies, under half of the deficit traces to unresolved V genes, and the cause of the others is not known. V and J calls and clone size follow that table, whereas D and trimming were derived from the DNA. A total of 80,000 to 100,000 clones appear in this sample, around 88% of them only once. The ten top clones hold approximately 10% of the sample.

About this clone: Its antigen remains unidentified. It has no much larger one-base neighbor in the sample; base qualities were not kept.

V is cut back by 6 bases and J by 3 bases, with 7 bases in the junction unmatched. Its CDR3 holds 13 amino acids, cysteine through phenylalanine. Only the CDR3 DNA is retained, 39 bases long and in frame from the first base. Via the germline V gene, CDR1 is SQVTM and CDR2 ANQGSEA. What the time point label conveys for this sample: about 28 days (+/-7) after the second vaccine dose. AZD1222 recipients with second doses at about 4 weeks or about 12 weeks were pooled, because spike-specific TCR depth and breadth did not differ between schedules. Vaccinee samples were obtained from the UK trials COV001 and COV002, which included a single-blind randomized controlled phase 2/3 trial of AZD1222 (ChAdOx1 nCoV-19) in healthy adults. For TCRbeta chain sequencing, PBMC samples from trial participants were taken at day 0 and at day 28 after the second dose. What the study reported, not specific to this receptor: Conclusions about previously exposed vaccinees are limited, since just 5 to 7 AZD1222 recipients were seropositive for SARS-CoV-2 at baseline. In the small 56-69-year group, the increase in depth fell short of significance, most likely because of low power. Because no day 14 peak-response samples were available, the repertoires could be characterized only after the peak T cell response. Reportedly, almost half of the unique spike-specific TCRs recognized epitopes lying outside the regions that are mutated in the B.1.351 and B.1.1.7 variants. Spike-specific TCR breadth and depth rose significantly after two AZD1222 doses compared with day 0 and with MenACWY recipients. Participants were mostly white British, with more females than males. The authors suggested clonal diversity may have been underestimated. The vaccine-associated CD4 TCRs covered the entire spike protein, and the dominant responses fell in regions 160-218 and 743-854.

The V and J genes are TRBV29-1 and TRBJ2-7; 8 nucleotides in the junction match TRBD1. This clonotype originated in an adult who received the AZD1222 COVID-19 vaccine. The sequenced sample was peripheral blood, obtained 28 days after the second AZD1222 dose. The bases are TGCAGCGTCCTAGGGACAGGCAACTACGAGCAGTACTTC. This sequence encodes CSVLGTGNYEQYF.